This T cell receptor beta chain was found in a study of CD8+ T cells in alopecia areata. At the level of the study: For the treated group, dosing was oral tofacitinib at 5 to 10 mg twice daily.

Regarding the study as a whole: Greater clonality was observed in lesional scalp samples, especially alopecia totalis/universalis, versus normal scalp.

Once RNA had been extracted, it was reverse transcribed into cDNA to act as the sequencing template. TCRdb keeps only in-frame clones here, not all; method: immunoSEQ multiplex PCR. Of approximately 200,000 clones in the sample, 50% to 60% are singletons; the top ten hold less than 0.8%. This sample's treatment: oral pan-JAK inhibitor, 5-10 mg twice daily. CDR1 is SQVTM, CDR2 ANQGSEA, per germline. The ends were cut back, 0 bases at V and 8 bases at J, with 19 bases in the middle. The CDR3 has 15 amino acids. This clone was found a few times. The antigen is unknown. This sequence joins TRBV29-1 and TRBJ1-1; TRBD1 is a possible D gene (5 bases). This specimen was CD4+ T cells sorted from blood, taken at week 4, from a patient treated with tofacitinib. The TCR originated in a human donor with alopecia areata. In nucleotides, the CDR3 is TGCAGCGTTGAAGATCTCCTAGGCGTGGGACGCGAAGCTTTCTTT. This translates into CSVEDLLGVGREAFF.